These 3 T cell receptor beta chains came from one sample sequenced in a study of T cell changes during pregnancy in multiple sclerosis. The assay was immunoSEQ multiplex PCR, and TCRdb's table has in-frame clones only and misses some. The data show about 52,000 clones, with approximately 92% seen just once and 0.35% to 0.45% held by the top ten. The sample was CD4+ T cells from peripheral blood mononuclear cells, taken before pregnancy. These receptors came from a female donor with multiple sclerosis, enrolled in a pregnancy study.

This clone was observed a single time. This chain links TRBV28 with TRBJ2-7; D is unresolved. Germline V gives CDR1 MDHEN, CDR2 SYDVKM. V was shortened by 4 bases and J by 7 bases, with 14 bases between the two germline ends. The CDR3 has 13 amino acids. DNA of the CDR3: TGTGCCAGCAGTTCTCAATTGGCCTGGGAGCAGTACTTC. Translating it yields CASSSQLAWEQYF.

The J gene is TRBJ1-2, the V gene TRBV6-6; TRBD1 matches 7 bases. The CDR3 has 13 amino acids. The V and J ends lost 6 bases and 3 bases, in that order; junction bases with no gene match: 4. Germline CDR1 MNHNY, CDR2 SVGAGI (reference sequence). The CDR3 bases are TGTGCCAGCAGCAGCGACAGGGACTATGGCTACACCTTC. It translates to CASSSDRDYGYTF.

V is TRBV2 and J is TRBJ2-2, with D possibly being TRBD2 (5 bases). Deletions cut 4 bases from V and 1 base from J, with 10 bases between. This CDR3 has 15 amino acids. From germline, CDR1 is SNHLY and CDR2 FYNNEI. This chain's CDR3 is CASSVNGMNTGELFF. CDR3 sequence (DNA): TGTGCCAGCAGTGTCAACGGGATGAACACCGGGGAGCTGTTTTTT. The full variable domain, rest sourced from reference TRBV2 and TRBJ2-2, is EPEVTQTPSHQVTQMGQEVILRCVPISNHLYFYWYRQILGQKVEFLVSFYNNEISEKSEIFDDQFSVERPDGSNFTLKIRSTKLEDSAMYFCASSVNGMNTGELFFGEGSRLTVL.